This TCR beta chain was retrieved from a study of radiation and T cells in renal cell carcinoma. Overall study results and limits: In blood, top tumor clones expanded by 2 weeks, shrinking by 4.

Method: immunoSEQ multiplex PCR; TCRdb's copy keeps in-frame clones and lacks some. Of 140,000 to 150,000 clones in the sample, 88% were seen once. Concerning this clone: Antigen unknown.

With 2 bases clipped from V and 5 bases from J, the junction kept 8 bases outside the gene matches. The CDR3 runs 16 residues. Germline lookup yields CDR1 MNHEY and CDR2 SMNVEV (reference sequence). Time point here: baseline pretreatment blood. The treatment was: 15 Gy SBRT to primary tumor, nephrectomy 4 weeks later. The V gene is TRBV27, the J gene TRBJ2-7; 11 nucleotides line up with TRBD2. The source is a woman between 65 and 79 years old with renal cell carcinoma. Sample: blood, taken from a patient whose treatment included radiotherapy and nephrectomy. The CDR3 here is CASSLTSGGFNDEQYF. For the CDR3, the DNA is TGTGCCAGCAGTTTAACTAGCGGGGGCTTCAACGACGAGCAGTACTTC.